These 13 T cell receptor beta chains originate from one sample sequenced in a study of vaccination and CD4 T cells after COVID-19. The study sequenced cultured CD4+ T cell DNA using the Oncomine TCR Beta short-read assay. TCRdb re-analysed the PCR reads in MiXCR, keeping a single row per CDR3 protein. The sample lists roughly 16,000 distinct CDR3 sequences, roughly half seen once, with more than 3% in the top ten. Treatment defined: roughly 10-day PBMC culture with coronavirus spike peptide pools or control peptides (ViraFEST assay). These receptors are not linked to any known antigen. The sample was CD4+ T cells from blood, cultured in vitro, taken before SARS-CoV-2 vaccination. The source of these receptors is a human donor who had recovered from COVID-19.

DNA for the CDR3: TGCAGTGCTAGAAAAGGCGGGAGCCCCTACGAGCAGTACTTC. Its protein product is CSARKGGSPYEQYF. The chain employs TRBV20-1 and TRBJ2-7; 7 bases are shared with TRBD2. The length of the CDR3 is 14 residues. Germline V lookup: CDR1 DFQATT, CDR2 SNEGSKA (reference sequence). V lost 2 bases, J lost 2 bases, and 6 bases stayed unmatched.

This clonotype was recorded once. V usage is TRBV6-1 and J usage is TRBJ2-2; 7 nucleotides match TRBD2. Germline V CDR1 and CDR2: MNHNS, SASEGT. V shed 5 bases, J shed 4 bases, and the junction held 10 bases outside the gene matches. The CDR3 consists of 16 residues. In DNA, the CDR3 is TGTGCCAGCAGTCCTTTGGGAGGGCCCGGCACCGGGGAGCTGTTTTTT. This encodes CASSPLGGPGTGELFF.

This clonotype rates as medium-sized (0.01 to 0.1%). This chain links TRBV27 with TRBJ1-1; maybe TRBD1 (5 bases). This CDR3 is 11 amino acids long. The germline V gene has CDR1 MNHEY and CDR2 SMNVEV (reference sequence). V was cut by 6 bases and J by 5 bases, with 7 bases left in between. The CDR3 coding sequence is TGTGCCAGCAGGAAGGGGACTGAAGCTTTCTTT. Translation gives CASRKGTEAFF.

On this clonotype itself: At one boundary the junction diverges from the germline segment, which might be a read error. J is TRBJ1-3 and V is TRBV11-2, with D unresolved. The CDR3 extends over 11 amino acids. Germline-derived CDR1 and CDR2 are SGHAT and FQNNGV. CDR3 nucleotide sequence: TGTGCCAGCAGCTTAGATGGGAGACACATTTTT. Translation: CASSLDGRHIF.

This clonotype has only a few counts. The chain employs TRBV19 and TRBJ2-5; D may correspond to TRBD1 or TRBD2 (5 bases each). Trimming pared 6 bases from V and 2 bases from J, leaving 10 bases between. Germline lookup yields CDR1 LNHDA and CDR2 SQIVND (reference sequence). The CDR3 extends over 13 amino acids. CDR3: CASSLGRQETQYF. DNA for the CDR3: TGTGCCAGTAGCCTGGGACGGCAAGAGACCCAGTACTTC.

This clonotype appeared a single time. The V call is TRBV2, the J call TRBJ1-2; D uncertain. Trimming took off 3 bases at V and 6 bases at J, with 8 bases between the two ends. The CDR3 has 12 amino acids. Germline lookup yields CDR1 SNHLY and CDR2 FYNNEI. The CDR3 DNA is TGTGCCAGCAGTGAGTCCAGAAATGGCTACACCTTC. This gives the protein CASSESRNGYTF.

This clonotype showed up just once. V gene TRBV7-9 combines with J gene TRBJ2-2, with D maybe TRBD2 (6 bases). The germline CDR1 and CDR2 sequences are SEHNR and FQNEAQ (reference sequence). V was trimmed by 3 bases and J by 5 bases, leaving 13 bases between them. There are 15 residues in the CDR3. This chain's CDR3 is CASSFRSGETGELFF. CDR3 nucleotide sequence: TGTGCCAGCAGCTTTAGATCGGGAGAAACCGGGGAGCTGTTTTTT.

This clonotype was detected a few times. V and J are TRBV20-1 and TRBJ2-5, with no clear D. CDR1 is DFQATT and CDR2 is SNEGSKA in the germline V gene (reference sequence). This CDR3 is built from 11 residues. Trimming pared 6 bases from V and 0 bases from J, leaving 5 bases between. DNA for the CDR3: TGCAGTGCAATCGACCAAGAGACCCAGTACTTC. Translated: CSAIDQETQYF.

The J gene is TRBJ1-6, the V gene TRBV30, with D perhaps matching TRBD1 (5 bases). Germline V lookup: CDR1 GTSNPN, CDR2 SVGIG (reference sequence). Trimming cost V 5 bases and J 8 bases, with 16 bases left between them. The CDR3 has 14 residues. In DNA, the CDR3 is TGTGCCTGGCTGGGAACACGGGGGGATTCACCCCTCCACTTT. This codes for CAWLGTRGDSPLHF.

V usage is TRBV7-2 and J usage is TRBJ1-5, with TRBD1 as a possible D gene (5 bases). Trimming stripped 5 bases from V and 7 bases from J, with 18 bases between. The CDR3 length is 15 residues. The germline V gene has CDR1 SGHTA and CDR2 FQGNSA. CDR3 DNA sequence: TGTGCCAGCAGCAAGGGCCGGGACGGATACCAGCCCCAGCATTTT. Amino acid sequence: CASSKGRDGYQPQHF.

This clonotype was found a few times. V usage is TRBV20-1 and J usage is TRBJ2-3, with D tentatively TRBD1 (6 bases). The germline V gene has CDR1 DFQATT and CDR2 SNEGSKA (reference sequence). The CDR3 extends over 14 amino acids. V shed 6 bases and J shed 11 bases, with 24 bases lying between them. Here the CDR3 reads CSASPNTGSLWQYF. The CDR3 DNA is TGCAGTGCCAGCCCAAACACAGGGTCGCTATGGCAGTATTTT.

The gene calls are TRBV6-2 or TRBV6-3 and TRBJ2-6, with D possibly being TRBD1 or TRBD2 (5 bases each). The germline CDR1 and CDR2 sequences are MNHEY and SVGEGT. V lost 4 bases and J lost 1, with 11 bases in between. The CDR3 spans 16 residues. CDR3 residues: CASSSRGVSGANVLTF. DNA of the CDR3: TGTGCCAGCAGTTCCCGAGGGGTATCTGGGGCCAACGTCCTGACTTTC.

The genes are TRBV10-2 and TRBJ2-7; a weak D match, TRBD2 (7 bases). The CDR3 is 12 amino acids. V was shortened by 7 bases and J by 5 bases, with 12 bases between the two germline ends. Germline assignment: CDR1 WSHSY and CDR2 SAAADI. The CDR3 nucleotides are TGCGCCAGCACAACGGGGGGCGACGAGCAGTACTTC. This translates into CASTTGGDEQYF.